Below, 28 T cell receptor beta chains from the same sample are listed, as sequenced in a study of T cell clonality in common variable immunodeficiency. The table came from immunoSEQ multiplex PCR; TCRdb's copy has only in-frame clones and leaves some out. The sample contains 45,000 to 60,000 clones, none of them singletons. The specimen sequenced was peripheral blood mononuclear cells. Every receptor here comes from a person between 18 and 70 years old in good health.

This clone has just a few counts. The read halts 3 residues ahead of the CDR3 end, with the missing end drawn from the germline J gene. The genes are TRBV13 and TRBJ2-7; TRBD2 aligns across 13 bases. Germline loops: CDR1 PRHDT, CDR2 FYEKMQ (reference sequence). V dropped 5 bases and J dropped 4; count of bases not matched to a gene: 20. The CDR3 consists of 20 residues. The part of the CDR3 DNA that was read is TGTGCCAGCAGCCCCAGCCTATACACTAACAGACTAGCGGGGGGATACGAG. As protein: CASSPSLYTNRLAGGYE. The full CDR3 protein reads CASSPSLYTNRLAGGYEQYF.

This clone occurred many times. The part of the CDR3 DNA that was read is TGTGCCTGGAGTGTAATTCGGGAAAAA. Residues: CAWSVIREK. The entire CDR3 protein reads CAWSVIREKLFF. This chain uses TRBV30 with TRBJ1-4; D call uncertain. The CDR3 end is not reached by the read, which stops 3 residues before it; the germline J gene fills it in. The CDR3 totals 12 residues. Germline assignment: CDR1 GTSNPN and CDR2 SVGIG (reference sequence). The V and J ends lost 0 bases and 8 bases respectively, with 7 bases between them. The whole variable domain, filled in from reference TRBV30 and TRBJ1-4, reads SQTIHQWPATLVQPVGSPLSLECTVEGTSNPNLYWYRQAAGRGLQLLFYSVGIGQISSEVPQNLSASRPQDRQFILSSKKLLLSDSGFYLCAWSVIREKLFFGSGTQLSVL.

The table lists this clone with many counts. The read falls 3 residues short of the CDR3 end, and the missing part is taken from the germline J gene. This sequence joins TRBV19 and TRBJ2-2; weak D call: TRBD1 (6 bases). The CDR3 loop spans 17 amino acids. Germline CDR1 and CDR2: LNHDA and SQIVND (reference sequence). V lost 3 bases and J 3 bases, leaving 17 bases between the germline ends. CDR3 amino acids: CASSIRGHSADTGELFF. CDR3 bases read: TGTGCCAGTAGTATCCGGGGACACTCGGCAGACACCGGGGAG.

This clone was seen ten or more times. The read is 3 residues too short to cover the CDR3 end, so that end is filled in from the germline J gene. The rearrangement links TRBV30 to TRBJ1-6, with TRBD1 matching over 7 bases. Germline-derived CDR1 and CDR2 are GTSNPN and SVGIG (reference sequence). Trimming at V came to 0 bases and at J to 3 bases, leaving 5 bases not matched to a gene. The CDR3 consists of 16 residues. The CDR3 reads CAWSVGQRLYNSPLHF. The DNA read from the CDR3 is TGTGCCTGGAGTGTGGGACAGCGCCTCTATAATTCACCC.

In this sample, this clone turned up many times. The CDR3 DNA, read in part, is TGTGCCAGCAGCTTACGGACTGCCTGGGATGAG. It yields the protein CASSLRTAWDE. The whole CDR3 sequence is CASSLRTAWDEQFF. This chain connects TRBV7-9 to TRBJ2-1, with D perhaps TRBD2 (5 bases). The sequenced fragment ends 3 residues before the CDR3 boundary, so the rest is inferred from the germline J gene. CDR3 length equals 14 residues. Germline V gives CDR1 SEHNR, CDR2 FQNEAQ (reference sequence). Trimming pared 2 bases from V and 8 bases from J, leaving 13 bases between.

This clone was recorded at least ten times. The sequence runs out 3 residues before the end of the CDR3; the remainder is reconstructed from the germline J gene. The genes are TRBV20-1 and TRBJ2-1, with 8 nucleotides matching TRBD2. Germline CDR1 and CDR2: DFQATT and SNEGSKA (reference sequence). J was trimmed by 6 bases and V by 3 bases; bases with no gene match: 4. The CDR3 consists of 13 residues. This CDR3 is CSASGGGINEQFF. CDR3 DNA (partial): TGCAGTGCTAGCGGGGGGGGAATCAATGAG.

This clone has more than one count but fewer than ten. A far larger clone is one base from this, pointing to a likely read error. The read falls 3 residues short of the CDR3 end, and the missing part is taken from the germline J gene. This rearrangement joins TRBV6-1 to TRBJ2-1; no reliable D call. Germline CDR1 is MNHNS and CDR2 is SASEGT. The CDR3 loop spans 15 amino acids. The sequenced part of the CDR3 DNA is TGTGGCAGCAGTGAGGCGGTAGTTACGTACAATGAG. Encoded protein: CGSSEAVVTYNE. The CDR3 as a whole reads CGSSEAVVTYNEQFF.

This clone was recorded many times. The read terminates 3 residues ahead of where the CDR3 ends, so the germline J gene completes it. The chain links TRBV6-2 or TRBV6-3 to TRBJ2-3, with D perhaps TRBD1 (5 bases). The CDR3 loop spans 11 amino acids. CDR1 and CDR2 (germline): MNHEY, SVGEGT. Trimming shortened V by 5 bases and J by 6 bases, and 6 bases separated the two germline ends. CDR3 region: CASSRQDTQYF. The part of the CDR3 DNA that was read is TGTGCCAGCAGTCGACAGGATACG.

In its sample, this clone was seen many times. CDR3 bases read: TGTGCCAGTACTGACGCGACTAGCGGGGACGTCGGGGGGACC. Its translation: CASTDATSGDVGGT. The whole CDR3 protein is CASTDATSGDVGGTQYF. The V call is TRBV19, the J call TRBJ2-5; TRBD2 matches at 11 bases. The sequence runs out 3 residues before the end of the CDR3; the remainder is reconstructed from the germline J gene. With V trimmed by 7 bases and J by 7 bases, 17 bases remained unmatched. CDR1 and CDR2 (germline): LNHDA, SQIVND (reference sequence). The CDR3 length is 17 residues.

In this sample, this clone turned up many times. The read finishes 3 residues shy of the CDR3 end, and the germline J gene is used to complete it. The J gene is TRBJ1-1, the V gene TRBV7-9; 7 bases line up with TRBD1. The CDR3 has 15 amino acids. The germline V gene encodes CDR1 SEHNR and CDR2 FQNEAQ (reference sequence). V shed 5 bases, J shed 5 bases, and the junction held 11 bases outside the gene matches. CDR3 region: CASSVPRDRRTEAFF. The part of the CDR3 DNA that was read is TGTGCCAGCAGCGTACCACGGGACAGAAGGACTGAA.

Worth noting for this clone: The read terminates 3 residues before the CDR3 end, so the remaining end is supplied by the germline J gene. The rearrangement links TRBV19 to TRBJ1-2; no clear D gene. Germline V lookup: CDR1 LNHDA, CDR2 SQIVND (reference sequence). The CDR3 spans 13 residues. The covered CDR3 bases are TGTGCCAGTAGTACCCTCGCGGCAGATACC. The encoded protein is CASSTLAADT. The full CDR3 reads CASSTLAADTYTF.

This clone was observed at least ten times. The read is 3 residues too short to cover the CDR3 end, so that end is filled in from the germline J gene. The sample holds other DNA sequences that translate to the same CDR3. The chain recombines TRBV2 with TRBJ2-1; 11 nucleotides align to TRBD2. With V trimmed by 4 bases and J by 6 bases, 5 bases remained unmatched. CDR3 size: 15 residues. Germline lookup yields CDR1 SNHLY and CDR2 FYNNEI. The CDR3 reads CASSAGLAGGNEQFF. CDR3 DNA, as far as it was read: TGTGCCAGCAGTGCGGGGCTAGCGGGAGGCAATGAG.

At least ten counts were recorded for this clone. The sequence runs out 3 residues before the end of the CDR3; the remainder is reconstructed from the germline J gene. The V gene is TRBV10-3, the J gene TRBJ2-4; a weak D match, TRBD1 (5 bases). There are 14 residues in the CDR3. Germline values: CDR1 ENHRY, CDR2 SYGVKD. Deletions cut 2 bases from V and 3 bases from J, with 8 bases between. CDR3 in amino acids: CAISEDRYKNIQYF. Partial CDR3 DNA: TGTGCCATCAGTGAGGACAGATACAAAAACATT.

This clone was found many times. The read halts 3 residues ahead of the CDR3 end, with the missing end drawn from the germline J gene. V usage is TRBV12-3 or TRBV12-4 and J usage is TRBJ2-7; D not certain. V gave up 3 bases and J gave up 0 bases, with 12 bases separating them. The CDR3 runs 15 residues. This CDR3 is CASSFWPLSSYEQYF. CDR3 bases read: TGTGCCAGCAGTTTTTGGCCCTTGAGCTCCTACGAG.

This clone came up many times. The read ends 3 residues before the CDR3 terminus; that terminus is restored from the germline J gene. The rearrangement uses TRBV4-2 and TRBJ2-3; 8 bases match TRBD1. Trimming cost V 3 bases and J 0 bases; bases outside gene matches: 5. The CDR3 loop spans 16 amino acids. Germline V gene lookup returns CDR1 LGHNA and CDR2 YNFKEQ. The CDR3 sequence: CASSQGQAKSTDTQYF. CDR3 DNA (partial): TGTGCCAGCAGCCAGGGACAGGCTAAAAGCACAGATACG.

Only a few counts were recorded for this clone. The read stops 3 residues short of the end of the CDR3; the missing end is completed from the germline J gene. The chain couples TRBV30 to TRBJ2-7; D is unclear. This CDR3 comprises 12 residues. Trimming removed 1 base from V and 1 base from J, with 5 bases in between. CDR1 is GTSNPN, CDR2 SVGIG, per germline (reference sequence). This CDR3 reads CAWSDFSYEQYF. The part of the CDR3 DNA that was read is TGTGCCTGGAGTGACTTTTCCTACGAG.

This clone has ten or more counts. Coverage ceases 3 residues before the CDR3 finishes, and the germline J gene fills in the end. V gene TRBV19 combines with J gene TRBJ1-1; D unclear. The CDR3 is 13 residues long. Trimming removed 5 bases at V and 1 base at J, with 8 bases between. Germline CDR1 and CDR2: LNHDA and SQIVND (reference sequence). The CDR3 bases that were read are TGTGCCAGTAGTTTCTACCGGAACACTGAA. Translating it yields CASSFYRNTE. The complete CDR3 reads CASSFYRNTEAFF. Supplemented by reference TRBV19 and TRBJ1-1, the full variable domain reads DGGITQSPKYLFRKEGQNVTLSCEQNLNHDAMYWYRQDPGQGLRLIYYSQIVNDFQKGDIAEGYSVSREKKESFPLTVTSAQKNPTAFYLCASSFYRNTEAFFGQGTRLTVV.

At least ten counts were recorded for this clone. The read is 3 residues too short to cover the CDR3 end, so that end is filled in from the germline J gene. The sample carries other DNA sequences with the same CDR3. The rearrangement uses TRBV18 and TRBJ1-4; TRBD1 matches 9 bases. Germline loops: CDR1 KGHSH, CDR2 LQKENI. The CDR3 has 16 residues. J gave up 5 bases and V 0 bases, and 4 bases lay outside the gene matches. CDR3 DNA, as far as it was read: TGTGCCAGCTCACCACCTATTGGGACAGGGAATGAAAAA. Translating it yields CASSPPIGTGNEK. The entire CDR3 protein reads CASSPPIGTGNEKLFF.

There are many counts of this clone. The sequenced fragment ends 3 residues before the CDR3 boundary, so the rest is inferred from the germline J gene. This chain links TRBV10-3 with TRBJ2-7; 10 nucleotides align to TRBD1. The CDR3 is made up of 14 amino acids. J was trimmed by 3 bases and V by 6 bases; bases with no gene match: 5. CDR1 ENHRY and CDR2 SYGVKD come from the germline V gene. The sequenced CDR3 bases are TGTGCCATCAGCACCCGGGACAGGGGCTACGAG. It specifies CAISTRDRGYE. The full CDR3 is CAISTRDRGYEQYF.

This clone has at least ten counts. The read comes to an end 3 residues before the CDR3 does, leaving the germline J gene to fill in the end. The V and J genes are TRBV30 and TRBJ1-4, with D possibly being TRBD1 (5 bases). Germline-derived CDR1 and CDR2 are GTSNPN and SVGIG (reference sequence). This CDR3 region has 14 residues. V was clipped by 1 base and J by 7 bases, with 13 bases between them. The sequenced part of the CDR3 DNA is TGTGCCTGGAGTGGGCCGGGGGGGAGTGAAAAA. Its translation: CAWSGPGGSEK. The complete CDR3 reads CAWSGPGGSEKLFF.

This clone was counted many times. The read terminates 3 residues ahead of where the CDR3 ends, so the germline J gene completes it. The chain links TRBV19 to TRBJ2-1; a possible D gene is TRBD1 (6 bases). This CDR3 comprises 14 residues. CDR1 and CDR2 (germline): LNHDA, SQIVND (reference sequence). The V and J ends lost 9 bases and 4 bases respectively, with 16 bases between them. The CDR3 loop is CASGDIGRYNEQFF. The sequenced CDR3 bases are TGTGCCAGCGGGGACATTGGGAGATACAATGAG.

This clone was observed many times. The CDR3 end is not reached by the read, which stops 3 residues before it; the germline J gene fills it in. The chain is built from TRBV10-3 and TRBJ1-1; D remains ambiguous. Germline values: CDR1 ENHRY, CDR2 SYGVKD. This CDR3 contains 14 residues. Trimming removed 6 bases at V and 1 base at J, with 12 bases between. Incomplete CDR3 DNA: TGTGCCATCAGAGGGTATGAGGGGAACACTGAA. This gives the protein CAIRGYEGNTE. The entire CDR3 sequence reads CAIRGYEGNTEAFF.

To note about this clone: A far larger clone is just one base off, so this is likely a read error. Read sequence stops 3 residues before the CDR3 end, and the germline J gene provides the missing end. The gene calls are TRBV6-2 or TRBV6-3 and TRBJ2-3; 12 nucleotides align to TRBD2. The CDR3 contains 15 residues. Germline assignment: CDR1 MNHEY and CDR2 SVGEGT. Partial CDR3 DNA: TGTGGCAGCAGTTACTCTAGCGGGGGGGCAGATACG. The encoded protein is CGSSYSSGGADT. The entire CDR3 protein reads CGSSYSSGGADTQYF.

A remark on this clone: With the read ending 3 residues before the CDR3 end, the germline J gene is used to fill in that end. The chain links TRBV2 to TRBJ1-1; D is unclear. The CDR3 totals 15 residues. Germline assignment: CDR1 SNHLY and CDR2 FYNNEI. The V and J ends lost 6 bases and 4 bases respectively, with 18 bases between them. The covered CDR3 bases are TGTGCCAGCAGAGAGGGTGAGCCAGTGACCACTGAA. Protein: CASREGEPVTTE. The full CDR3 sequence reads CASREGEPVTTEAFF.

CDR3: CAWSGTGPEQYF. Incomplete CDR3 DNA: TGTGCCTGGAGTGGGACAGGGCCCGAG. This chain uses TRBV30 with TRBJ2-7; 8 bases match TRBD1. The CDR3 end falls 3 residues outside the read, so it is completed with the germline J gene. With V trimmed by 1 base and J by 6 bases, 2 bases remained unmatched. The CDR3 totals 12 residues. Germline loops: CDR1 GTSNPN, CDR2 SVGIG (reference sequence).

This clone was found many times. The read terminates 3 residues before the CDR3 end, so the remaining end is supplied by the germline J gene. The chain is built from TRBV19 and TRBJ2-3; the match to TRBD1 covers 7 bases. V was clipped by 5 bases and J by 7 bases; unmatched bases: 9. CDR3 size: 14 residues. Germline loops: CDR1 LNHDA, CDR2 SQIVND (reference sequence). The CDR3 DNA, read in part, is TGTGCCAGTAGTCCCGGGACAGCAGCGAATACG. Protein: CASSPGTAANT. The entire CDR3 protein is CASSPGTAANTQYF.

This clone was found a few times. The missing CDR3 end, 3 residues past where the read stops, is filled in from the germline J gene. The chain recombines TRBV10-1 with TRBJ2-1, with 8 bases that match TRBD1. Trimming at V came to 7 bases and at J to 6 bases, leaving 11 bases not matched to a gene. Germline loops: CDR1 WNHNN, CDR2 SYGVQD (reference sequence). This CDR3 spans 15 amino acids. CDR3 bases read: TGCGCCAGCACCCCCGGACAGGGTAGACCCAATGAG. This gives the protein CASTPGQGRPNE. The CDR3 in full is CASTPGQGRPNEQFF.

At least ten counts were recorded for this clone. The DNA ends 3 residues before the CDR3 does, and the rest of the CDR3 is filled in from the germline J gene. The V gene is TRBV12-3 or TRBV12-4, the J gene TRBJ2-7, with D maybe TRBD1 (6 bases). The V and J ends lost 2 bases and 0 bases respectively, with 17 bases between them. This CDR3 comprises 17 residues. The covered CDR3 bases are TGTGCCAGCAGTTTATCAGCCCCGGGACATCTCTCCTACGAG. Translating gives CASSLSAPGHLSYE. The complete CDR3 protein is CASSLSAPGHLSYEQYF.